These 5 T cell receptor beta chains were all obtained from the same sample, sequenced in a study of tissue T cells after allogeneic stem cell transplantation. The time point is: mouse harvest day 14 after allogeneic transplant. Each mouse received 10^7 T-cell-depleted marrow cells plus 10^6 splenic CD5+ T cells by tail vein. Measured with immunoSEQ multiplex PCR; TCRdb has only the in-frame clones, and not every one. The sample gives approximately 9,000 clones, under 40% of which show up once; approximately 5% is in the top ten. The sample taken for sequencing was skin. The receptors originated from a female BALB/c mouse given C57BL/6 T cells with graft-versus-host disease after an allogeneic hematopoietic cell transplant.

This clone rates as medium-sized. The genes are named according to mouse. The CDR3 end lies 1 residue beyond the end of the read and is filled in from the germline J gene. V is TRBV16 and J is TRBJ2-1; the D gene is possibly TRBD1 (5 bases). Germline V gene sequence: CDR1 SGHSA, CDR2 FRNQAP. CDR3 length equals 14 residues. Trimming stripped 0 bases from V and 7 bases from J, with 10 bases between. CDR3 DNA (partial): TGTGCAAGCAGCTTAGATCAGGGTGGGGCTGAGCAGTTC. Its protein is CASSLDQGGAEQF. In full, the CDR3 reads CASSLDQGGAEQFF. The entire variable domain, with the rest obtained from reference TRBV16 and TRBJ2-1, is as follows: NAGVIQTPRHKVTGKGQEATLWCEPISGHSAVFWYRQTIVQGLEFLTYFRNQAPIDDSGMPKERFSAQMPNQSHSTLKIQSTQPQDSAVYLCASSLDQGGAEQFFGPGTRLTVL.

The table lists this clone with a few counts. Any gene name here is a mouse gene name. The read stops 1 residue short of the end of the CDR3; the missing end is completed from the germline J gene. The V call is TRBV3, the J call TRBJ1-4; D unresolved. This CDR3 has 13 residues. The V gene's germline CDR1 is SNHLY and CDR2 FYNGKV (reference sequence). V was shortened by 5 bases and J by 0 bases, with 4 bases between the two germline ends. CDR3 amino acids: CASSQISNERLFF. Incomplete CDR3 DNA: TGTGCCAGCAGCCAAATTTCCAACGAAAGATTATTT.

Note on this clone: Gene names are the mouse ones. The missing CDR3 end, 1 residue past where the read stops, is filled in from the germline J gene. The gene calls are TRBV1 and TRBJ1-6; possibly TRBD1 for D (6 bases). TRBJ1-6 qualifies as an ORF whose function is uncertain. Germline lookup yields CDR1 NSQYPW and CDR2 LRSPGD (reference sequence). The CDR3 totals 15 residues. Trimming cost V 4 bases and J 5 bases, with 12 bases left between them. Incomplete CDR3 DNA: TGCACCTGCAGTGAAACAGGGTGGGATAATTCGCCCCTCTAC. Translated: CTCSETGWDNSPLY. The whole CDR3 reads CTCSETGWDNSPLYF.

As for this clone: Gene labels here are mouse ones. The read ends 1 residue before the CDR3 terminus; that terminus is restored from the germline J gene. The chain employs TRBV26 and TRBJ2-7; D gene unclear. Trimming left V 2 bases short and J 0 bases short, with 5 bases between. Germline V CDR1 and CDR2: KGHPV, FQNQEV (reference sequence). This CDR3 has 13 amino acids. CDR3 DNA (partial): TGTGCCAGCAGTCTGATAGGCTCCTATGAACAGTAC. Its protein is CASSLIGSYEQY. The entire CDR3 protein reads CASSLIGSYEQYF. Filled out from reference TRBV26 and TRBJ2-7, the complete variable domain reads NSKVIQTPRYLVKGQGQKAKMRCIPEKGHPVVFWYQQNKNNEFKFLINFQNQEVLQQIDMTEKRFSAECPSNSPCSLEIQSSEAGDSALYLCASSLIGSYEQYFGPGTRLTVL.

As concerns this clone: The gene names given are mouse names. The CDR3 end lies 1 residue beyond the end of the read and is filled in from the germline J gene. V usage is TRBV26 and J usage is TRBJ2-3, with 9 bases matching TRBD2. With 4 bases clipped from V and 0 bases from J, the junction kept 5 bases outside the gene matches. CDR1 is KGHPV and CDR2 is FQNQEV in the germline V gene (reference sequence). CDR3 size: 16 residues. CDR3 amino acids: CASSPRLGASAETLYF. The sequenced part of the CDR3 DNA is TGTGCCAGCAGTCCCCGACTGGGGGCTAGTGCAGAAACGCTGTAT.